This is a list of T cell receptor beta chains from one sample in a study of cytomegalovirus exposure and HLA in healthy donors. Measured with immunoSEQ multiplex PCR; TCRdb has only the in-frame clones, and not every one. This sample yields roughly 190,000 clones, of which 81% are seen a single time; less than 4.5% belongs to the top ten. Sequencing used PBMCs. These TCRs come from a man over 45 in good health and CMV-seronegative. CDR3s include the opening cysteine and the closing phenylalanine or tryptophan. A D gene is named only where the DNA matches it firmly. Size values are once, few and many counts, or a class for expanded clones, and some rows have none.

DNA	CDR3	D	V	J	size
TGCGCCAGCAGCCAAGAACCAGCGGGGGGCTTCTTCTCTAGCACAGATACGCAGTATTTT	CASSQEPAGGFFSSTDTQYF	TRBD2	TRBV4-1	TRBJ2-3	NA
TGCGCCAGCAGCTTGGGGACACAGACAGATACGCAGTATTTT	CASSLGTQTDTQYF	NA	TRBV5-1	TRBJ2-3	NA
TGTGCCAGCAAACAGGGTCCCTCAAACAATGAGCAGTTCTTC	CASKQGPSNNEQFF	NA	TRBV6-1	TRBJ2-1	NA
TGTGCCAGCAGCGCCCAAGGGGTTAACTATGGCTACACCTTC	CASSAQGVNYGYTF	NA	TRBV9	TRBJ1-2	NA
TGTGCCAGTATCGGGGGGCGGACGACCTATGGCTACACCTTC	CASIGGRTTYGYTF	NA	TRBV19	TRBJ1-2	NA
TGTGCCAGCAGCTTGGGGACTAGCGGGGGGGCGGTAGGCGAGCAGTACTTC	CASSLGTSGGAVGEQYF	TRBD2	TRBV5-6	TRBJ2-7	NA
TGTGCCAGCAGCCCTGAAGCGGGGGCGCCCACAGATACGCAGTATTTT	CASSPEAGAPTDTQYF	TRBD2	TRBV7-9	TRBJ2-3	few
TGCGCCAGCAGCCGGAGCAGGGATCAGCCCCAGCATTTT	CASSRSRDQPQHF	NA	TRBV4-1	TRBJ1-5	NA
TGCGCCAGCGGGGGGGCCTCTGGCTACACCTTC	CASGGASGYTF	NA	TRBV4-1	TRBJ1-2	once
TGTGCCAGCAGTCTATACAATGAGCAGTTCTTC	CASSLYNEQFF	NA	TRBV2	TRBJ2-1	NA
TGTGCCAGCAGTTCCCCGGGTAGCGGGGGGGGCAATGAGCAGTTCTTC	CASSSPGSGGGNEQFF	TRBD2	TRBV28	TRBJ2-1	NA
TGTGCCAGCAGGACCCCGTTGGGGGGGCCTTCACCCCTCCACTTT	CASRTPLGGPSPLHF	NA	TRBV6-5	TRBJ1-6	NA
TGTGCCAGTAAAGGGGTTAGCTCCTACGAGCAGTACTTC	CASKGVSSYEQYF	NA	TRBV19	TRBJ2-7	NA
TGTGCCAGCAGCGGAGGACAGTCCTACGAGCAGTACTTC	CASSGGQSYEQYF	NA	TRBV7-6	TRBJ2-7	NA
TGTTCCAGCAGCTTAGTCCCTTATGGCTACACCTTC	CSSSLVPYGYTF	NA	TRBV7-9	TRBJ1-2	NA